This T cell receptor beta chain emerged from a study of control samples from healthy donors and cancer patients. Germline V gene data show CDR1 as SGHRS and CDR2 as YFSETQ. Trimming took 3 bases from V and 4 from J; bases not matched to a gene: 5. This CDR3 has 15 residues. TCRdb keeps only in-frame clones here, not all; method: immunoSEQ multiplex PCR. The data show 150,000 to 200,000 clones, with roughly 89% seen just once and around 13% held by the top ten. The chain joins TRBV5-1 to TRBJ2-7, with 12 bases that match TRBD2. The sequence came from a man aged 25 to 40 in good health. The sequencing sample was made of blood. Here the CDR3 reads CASSSALAGGYEQYF. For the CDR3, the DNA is TGCGCCAGCAGCTCTGCTCTAGCGGGAGGGTACGAGCAGTACTTC. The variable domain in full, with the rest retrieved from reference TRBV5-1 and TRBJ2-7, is KAGVTQTPRYLIKTRGQQVTLSCSPISGHRSVSWYQQTPGQGLQFLFEYFSETQRNKGNFPGRFSGRQFSNSRSEMNVSTLELGDSALYLCASSSALAGGYEQYFGPGTRLTVT.